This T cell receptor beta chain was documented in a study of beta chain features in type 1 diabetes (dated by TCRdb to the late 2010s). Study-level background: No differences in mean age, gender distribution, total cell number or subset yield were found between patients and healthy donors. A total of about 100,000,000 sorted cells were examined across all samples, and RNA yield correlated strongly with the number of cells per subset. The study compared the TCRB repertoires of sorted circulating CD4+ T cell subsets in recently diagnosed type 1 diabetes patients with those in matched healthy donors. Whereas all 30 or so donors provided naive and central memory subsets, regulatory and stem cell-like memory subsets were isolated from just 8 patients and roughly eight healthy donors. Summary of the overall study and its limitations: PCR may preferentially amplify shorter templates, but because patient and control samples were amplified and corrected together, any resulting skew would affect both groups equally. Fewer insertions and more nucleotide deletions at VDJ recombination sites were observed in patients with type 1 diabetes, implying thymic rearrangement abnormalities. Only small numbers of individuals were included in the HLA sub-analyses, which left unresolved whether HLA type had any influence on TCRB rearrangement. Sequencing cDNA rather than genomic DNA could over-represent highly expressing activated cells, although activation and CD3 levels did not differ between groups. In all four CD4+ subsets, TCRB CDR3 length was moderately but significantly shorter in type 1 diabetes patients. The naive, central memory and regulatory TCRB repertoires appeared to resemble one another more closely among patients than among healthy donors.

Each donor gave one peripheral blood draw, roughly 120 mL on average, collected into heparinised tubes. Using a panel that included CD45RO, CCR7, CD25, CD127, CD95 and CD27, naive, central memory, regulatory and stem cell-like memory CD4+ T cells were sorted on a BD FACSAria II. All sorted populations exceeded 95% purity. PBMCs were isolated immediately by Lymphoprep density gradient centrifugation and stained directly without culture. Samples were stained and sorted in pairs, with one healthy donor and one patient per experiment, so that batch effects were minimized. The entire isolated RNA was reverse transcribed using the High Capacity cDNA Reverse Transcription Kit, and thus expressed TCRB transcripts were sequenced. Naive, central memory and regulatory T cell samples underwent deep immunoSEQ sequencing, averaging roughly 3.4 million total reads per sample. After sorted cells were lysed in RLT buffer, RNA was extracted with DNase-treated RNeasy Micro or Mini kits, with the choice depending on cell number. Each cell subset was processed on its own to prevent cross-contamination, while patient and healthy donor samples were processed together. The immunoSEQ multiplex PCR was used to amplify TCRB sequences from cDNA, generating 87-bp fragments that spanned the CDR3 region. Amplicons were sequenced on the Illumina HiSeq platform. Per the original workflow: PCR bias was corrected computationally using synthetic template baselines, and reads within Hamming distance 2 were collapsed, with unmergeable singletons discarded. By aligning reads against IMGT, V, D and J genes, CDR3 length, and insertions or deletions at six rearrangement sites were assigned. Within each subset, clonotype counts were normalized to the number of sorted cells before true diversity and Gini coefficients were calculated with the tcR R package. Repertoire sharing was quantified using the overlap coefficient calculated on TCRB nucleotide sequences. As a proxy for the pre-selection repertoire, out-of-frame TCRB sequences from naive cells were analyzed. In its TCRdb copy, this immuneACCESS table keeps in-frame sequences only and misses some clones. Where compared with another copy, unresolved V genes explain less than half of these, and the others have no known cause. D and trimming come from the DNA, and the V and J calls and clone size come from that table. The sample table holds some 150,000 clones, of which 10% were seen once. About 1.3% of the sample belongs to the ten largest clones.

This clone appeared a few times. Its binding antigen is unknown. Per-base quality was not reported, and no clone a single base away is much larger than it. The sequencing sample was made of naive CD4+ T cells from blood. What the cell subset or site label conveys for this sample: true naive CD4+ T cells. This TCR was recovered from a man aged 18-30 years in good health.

The CDR3 loop reads CASSSVGQGMGNTIYF. The DNA sequence follows: TGTGCCAGCAGCTCAGTGGGACAGGGAATGGGAAACACCATATATTTT. The chain is made from TRBV7-9 and TRBJ1-3, and TRBD1 matches 9 of the central bases. The germline V gene (reference sequence) sets CDR1 to SEHNR and CDR2 to FQNEAQ. The V end gives up 4 bases and the J end 4 bases, leaving 8 bases in the junction not matched to a gene. Taken from cysteine to phenylalanine, the CDR3 has 16 residues. Only the CDR3 part of the read is kept: 48 bases, read in frame from the first base.